A single T cell receptor (beta chain) is shown here with its context. Its antigen is not identified. This specimen comes from a study of CD8 T cells in ankylosing spondylitis. General study findings and limits: It appeared that ankylosing spondylitis blood was characterized by a TCR beta motif of roughly 8 highly homologous variants.

Each CDR3 protein is one row after TCRdb ran MiXCR on the 5' RACE reads. The repertoire has about 390,000 distinct CDR3 sequences, approximately 20% of them found once; the top ten carry around 16%. Sequenced: blood, either unsorted or a sorted T cell fraction (not recorded which). This receptor was identified in a male donor with ankylosing spondylitis.

CDR3 sequence: CASSWGQGSEQYF. In DNA form, the CDR3 reads TGTGCCAGCAGCTGGGGACAGGGTTCCGAGCAGTACTTC. The chain joins TRBV7-8 to TRBJ2-7; 9 positions agree with TRBD1. The V gene's germline CDR1 is SGHVS and CDR2 FQNEAQ. Trimming at V came to 4 bases and at J to 6 bases, leaving 4 bases not matched to a gene. The CDR3 runs to 13 residues.